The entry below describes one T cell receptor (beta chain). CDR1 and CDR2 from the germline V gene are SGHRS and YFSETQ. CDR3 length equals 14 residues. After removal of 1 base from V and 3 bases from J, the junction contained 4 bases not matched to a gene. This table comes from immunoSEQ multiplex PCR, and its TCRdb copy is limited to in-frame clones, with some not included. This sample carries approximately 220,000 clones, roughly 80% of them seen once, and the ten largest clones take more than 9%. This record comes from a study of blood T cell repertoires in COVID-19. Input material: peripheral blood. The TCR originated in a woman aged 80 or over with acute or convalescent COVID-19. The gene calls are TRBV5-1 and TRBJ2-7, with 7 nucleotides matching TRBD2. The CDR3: CASSLSGVVYEQYF. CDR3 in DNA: TGCGCCAGCAGCTTGAGCGGGGTTGTCTACGAGCAGTACTTC.